These T cell receptor beta chains were read from a single sample in a study of T cell repertoires in cytomegalovirus infection. The antigens for these receptors are not known. TCRdb redid the calling of the reads with MiXCR, one entry per CDR3 protein. This sample has some 940,000 distinct CDR3 sequences; around 31% occur once, and the top ten carry about an eighth. The sample in question was cultured CD8+ T cells from PBMCs, obtained from culture after CMV antigen stimulation. All receptors derive from a human donor in good health (CMV status not recorded). Some clones in this sample may be carry-over from other donors' samples. Each CDR3 is given with its conserved first and last residue. The D gene is left open where the match is weak. Size is stated for part of the rows, as once, few or many counts, or as a class when the clone is expanded.

.	.	TRBJ2-2	TRBV6-1	CAIDTGELFF	TGTGCCATAGACACCGGGGAGCTGTTTTTT
few	.	TRBJ1-1	TRBV12-3/TRBV12-4	CASSLWRAGGEAFF	TGTGCCAGCAGTTTATGGCGGGCGGGGGGTGAAGCTTTCTTT
many	TRBD2	TRBJ2-3	TRBV7-2	CASSPVSTSGGADTQYF	TGTGCCAGCAGCCCAGTTTCCACTAGCGGGGGTGCAGATACGCAGTATTTT
.	.	TRBJ1-5	TRBV29-1	CSVEGGTLSGDQHF	TGCAGCGTTGAAGGGGGGACGTTGAGCGGGGATCAGCATTTT
few	TRBD1	TRBJ1-1	TRBV27	CASSLQSTGTGPLNTEAFF	TGTGCCAGCAGTTTACAAAGTACCGGGACAGGGCCTCTGAACACTGAAGCTTTCTTT
.	TRBD1	TRBJ2-7	TRBV6-5	CASRWGQGHEQYF	TGTGCCAGCAGATGGGGACAGGGCCACGAGCAGTACTTC
few	.	TRBJ2-5	TRBV12-3/TRBV12-4	CASRKPGVAEETQYF	TGTGCCAGCAGGAAACCAGGGGTTGCCGAAGAGACCCAGTACTTC
.	.	TRBJ1-2	TRBV19	CASSSEVYAVSGYGYTF	TGTGCCAGTAGTTCCGAAGTCTACGCGGTTTCCGGCTATGGCTACACCTTC
once	.	TRBJ2-3	TRBV15	CATSRDGHRTDTQYF	TGTGCCACCAGCAGAGATGGACATCGCACAGATACGCAGTATTTT
few	.	TRBJ1-1	TRBV6-2/TRBV6-3	CASSFTGEAFF	TGTGCCAGCAGTTTCACAGGTGAAGCTTTCTTT
few	.	TRBJ2-1	TRBV24-1	CATSDVLRSSYNEQFF	TGTGCCACCAGTGATGTGCTGCGTAGCTCCTACAATGAGCAGTTCTTC
.	TRBD1	TRBJ1-3	TRBV28	CASSLSRGQYIPSGNTIYF	TGTGCCAGCAGTTTGAGTAGGGGACAGTACATTCCCTCTGGAAACACCATATATTTT
few	.	TRBJ1-2	TRBV4-3	CASSQGYQGGLRFGYTF	TGCGCCAGCAGCCAAGGGTACCAGGGAGGGCTTCGCTTTGGCTACACCTTC
.	.	TRBJ1-1	TRBV29-1	CSVWGKTEAFF	TGCAGCGTTTGGGGGAAGACTGAAGCTTTCTTT
.	TRBD1	TRBJ2-1	TRBV5-6	CASSSATGGGNNEQFF	TGTGCCAGCAGCTCCGCAACAGGGGGCGGAAACAATGAGCAGTTCTTC
.	.	TRBJ2-7	TRBV20-1	CSARLSTTSYEQYF	TGCAGTGCTAGGTTGTCGACGACCTCCTACGAGCAGTACTTC
.	.	TRBJ2-3	TRBV6-2/TRBV6-3	CASTTGLGTDTQYF	TGTGCCAGCACCACGGGACTCGGCACAGATACGCAGTATTTT
few	.	TRBJ2-7	TRBV3-1	CASSQDDPTHEQYF	TGTGCCAGCAGCCAAGACGACCCCACGCACGAGCAGTACTTC
many	.	TRBJ1-1	TRBV7-2	CASSRFRERNTEAFF	TGTGCCAGCAGCCGCTTCCGGGAACGAAACACTGAAGCTTTCTTT
.	TRBD2	TRBJ2-1	TRBV7-8	CASSRRPSGGAHNEQFF	TGTGCCAGCAGCCGGCGGCCTAGCGGGGGGGCCCATAATGAGCAGTTCTTC
.	.	TRBJ2-1	TRBV9	CASSALGSPGNEQFF	TGTGCCAGCAGCGCACTAGGGAGTCCGGGGAATGAGCAGTTCTTC
.	.	TRBJ1-6	TRBV6-5	CASKKNRDIHNSPLHF	TGTGCCAGCAAAAAGAACCGGGACATTCATAATTCACCCCTCCACTTT
.	.	TRBJ2-3	TRBV20-1	CSVSNPGSSSTDTQYF	TGCAGTGTCTCCAACCCCGGGTCATCTAGCACAGATACGCAGTATTTT
few	.	TRBJ1-1	TRBV7-9	CASSPKKGEAFF	TGTGCCAGCAGCCCGAAAAAAGGCGAAGCTTTCTTT
few	.	TRBJ1-1	TRBV12-3/TRBV12-4	CASSFSDWGAEAFF	TGTGCCAGCAGTTTCTCGGATTGGGGCGCTGAAGCTTTCTTT
many	.	TRBJ2-7	TRBV7-8	CASSSGLPREQYF	TGTGCCAGCAGCTCGGGACTGCCTCGGGAGCAGTACTTC
.	.	TRBJ1-2	TRBV5-8	CASRAGPGYTF	TGTGCCAGCAGAGCTGGACCTGGCTACACCTTC
.	.	TRBJ2-1	TRBV18	CAGSGPSREQFF	TGTGCCGGGTCCGGGCCCTCGAGGGAGCAGTTCTTC
few	TRBD1	TRBJ1-5	TRBV6-2/TRBV6-3	CASSTELDRESQPQHF	TGTGCCAGCAGTACCGAGTTGGACAGGGAGAGTCAGCCCCAGCATTTT